This T cell receptor (beta chain) was documented in a study of shared clonotypes between healthy human individuals. Study details: Donor ages ranged 18 to 49 years: two women, a few men. There were three CD4 naive, three CD4 memory, two CD8 naive and one CD8 memory plates per donor.

This CDR3 has 14 amino acids. V dropped 0 bases and J dropped 1 base, with 9 bases sitting between them. The germline CDR1 and CDR2 sequences are GTSNPN and SVGIG (reference sequence). Authors' processing steps: Junction-only sequences produced by ImmunoSEQ had no quality scores, so filtering differed. Sequencing was performed with immunoSEQ multiplex PCR; in TCRdb, only in-frame clones are kept and a portion is missing. Clonal size and the V and J genes are those of that table, whereas D and trimming came from the DNA. Seen here are roughly 640,000 clones, more than 95% observed once, and the top ten hold approximately 0.057%. Overall study results and limits: Researchers found naive subsets generally carried larger estimated richness than memory subsets.

In the case of this clone: Its antigen remains unidentified.

This sequence originates from a woman younger than 45 in good health. The chain couples TRBV30 to TRBJ1-2, with a possible D match to TRBD1 (5 bases). The sequenced sample was naive CD4+ T cells sorted from blood. Documented subset: CD45RA+ positively selected. The DNA for the CDR3 is TGTGCCTGGAGTGTACGAGACAGTAACTATGGCTACACCTTC. This gives the protein CAWSVRDSNYGYTF.